These 14 T cell receptor beta chains came from one sample sequenced in a study of blood T cell repertoires in COVID-19. The assay was immunoSEQ multiplex PCR, and TCRdb's table has in-frame clones only and misses some. The sample lists 55,000 to 75,000 clones, approximately 79% occurring once. Sequencing was carried out using peripheral blood. All receptors come from a man older than 75 with active COVID-19.

This clone came up once. The genes are TRBV18 and TRBJ1-1; D gene unclear. CDR1 is KGHSH and CDR2 is LQKENI in the germline V gene. Trimming shortened V by 2 bases and J by 1 base, and 11 bases separated the two germline ends. The CDR3 is 15 amino acids. CDR3 DNA: TGTGCCAGCTCACCATTCACCCTAAAGAACACTGAAGCTTTCTTT. It translates to CASSPFTLKNTEAFF. Supplemented by reference TRBV18 and TRBJ1-1, the full variable domain reads NAGVMQNPRHLVRRRGQEARLRCSPMKGHSHVYWYRQLPEEGLKFMVYLQKENIIDESGMPKERFSAEFPKEGPSILRIQQVVRGDSAAYFCASSPFTLKNTEAFFGQGTRLTVV.

The CDR3 sequence: CASSPNSPYEQYF. For the CDR3, the DNA is TGTGCCAGCAGCCCGAATAGCCCCTACGAGCAGTACTTC. The chain recombines TRBV9 with TRBJ2-7; D unresolved. Germline values: CDR1 SGDLS, CDR2 YYNGEE. Trimming pared 4 bases from V and 2 bases from J, leaving 10 bases between. This CDR3 is built from 13 residues.

In regard to this clone: Other DNA sequences in the same sample also yield this CDR3. The rearrangement links TRBV7-3 to TRBJ2-5; TRBD1 matches 12 bases. V trimming: 6 bases; J trimming: 4 bases; junction bases outside the gene matches: 6. CDR3 size: 15 residues. CDR1 is SGHTA and CDR2 is FQGTGA in the germline V gene. CDR3 loop: CASSSGTGGLETQYF. CDR3 nucleotide sequence: TGTGCCAGCAGTTCCGGGACAGGGGGCCTAGAGACCCAGTACTTC. Variable domain in full (rest from reference TRBV7-3 and TRBJ2-5): GAGVSQTPSNKVTEKGKYVELRCDPISGHTALYWYRQSLGQGPEFLIYFQGTGAADDSGLPNDRFFAVRPEGSVSTLKIQRTERGDSAVYLCASSSGTGGLETQYFGPGTRLLVL.

This clone was seen a handful of times. This chain uses TRBV20-1 with TRBJ2-1; D perhaps matches TRBD1 (5 bases). Germline V CDR1 and CDR2: DFQATT, SNEGSKA (reference sequence). V dropped 3 bases and J dropped 1 base, with 10 bases sitting between them. The CDR3 covers 14 residues. The CDR3 nucleotides are TGCAGTGCTAGTAGGGGTCAGTCCTACAATGAGCAGTTCTTC. Protein: CSASRGQSYNEQFF.

This clone was seen a single time. J is TRBJ2-4 and V is TRBV7-2; 8 bases agree with TRBD1. From germline, CDR1 is SGHTA and CDR2 FQGNSA. This CDR3 contains 13 residues. The ends lost 4 bases at V and 7 bases at J; junction bases unmatched: 3. In DNA, the CDR3 is TGTGCCAGCAGCTCAGGGGGCACGAACATTCAGTACTTC. Encoded protein: CASSSGGTNIQYF.

By share, this clone ranks as medium-sized. The chain carries TRBV6-5 and TRBJ2-7; no clear D. This CDR3 comprises 15 residues. CDR1 and CDR2 from the germline V gene are MNHEY and SVGAGI. Trimming removed 0 bases from V and 3 bases from J, with 12 bases in between. CDR3 DNA: TGTGCCAGCAGTTACTCAGAGGTCCCTAACTACGAGCAGTACTTC. It encodes CASSYSEVPNYEQYF.

This chain's CDR3 is CAISVAGGPTDTQYF. The CDR3 DNA reads as TGTGCCATCAGTGTAGCGGGGGGGCCGACAGATACGCAGTATTTT. The chain joins TRBV10-3 to TRBJ2-3; TRBD2 matches at 11 bases. The ends lost 4 bases at V and 3 bases at J; junction bases unmatched: 3. The CDR3 spans 15 residues. Germline V gene sequence: CDR1 ENHRY, CDR2 SYGVKD.

This chain connects TRBV5-5 to TRBJ2-1; D is unclear. In germline, CDR1 is SGHKS, CDR2 YYEKEE (reference sequence). The V end lost 7 bases, the J end lost 9 bases, and 17 bases lay between the germline ends. The CDR3 extends over 13 amino acids. The DNA for the CDR3 is TGTGCCAGCGGAGTTGGCCCGGTCTCTGAGCAGTTCTTC. Protein: CASGVGPVSEQFF.

This clone was seen many times. V gene TRBV7-3 combines with J gene TRBJ1-1; D gene unclear. Trimming shortened V by 2 bases and J by 6 bases, and 19 bases separated the two germline ends. CDR1 and CDR2 (germline): SGHTA, FQGTGA. The CDR3 consists of 16 residues. CDR3 amino acids: CASSLWAGPGIAEAFF. The CDR3 bases are TGTGCCAGCAGCTTATGGGCGGGTCCAGGTATCGCTGAAGCTTTCTTT.

This chain links TRBV28 with TRBJ2-7; 8 bases are shared with TRBD1. CDR1 is MDHEN and CDR2 is SYDVKM in the germline V gene. The CDR3 runs 17 residues. V was pared by 4 bases and J by 2 bases, with 13 bases of the junction left unmatched. CDR3 region: CASSSRKTQGAAYEQYF. CDR3 in DNA: TGTGCCAGCAGTTCGCGAAAGACTCAGGGGGCTGCCTACGAGCAGTACTTC.

This chain connects TRBV7-8 to TRBJ2-5; D perhaps matches TRBD1 (5 bases). Germline V lookup: CDR1 SGHVS, CDR2 FQNEAQ. The CDR3 totals 15 residues. Trimming took off 2 bases at V and 5 bases at J, with 15 bases between the two ends. CDR3 residues: CASSLRPSQGETQYF. CDR3 in DNA: TGTGCCAGCAGCTTACGACCCTCCCAGGGTGAGACCCAGTACTTC.

The chain combines TRBV6-6 with TRBJ2-3, with TRBD2 matching over 9 bases. The ends lost 6 bases at V and 2 bases at J; junction bases unmatched: 12. The CDR3 sequence is 17 residues long. Germline V gene data show CDR1 as MNHNY and CDR2 as SVGAGI (reference sequence). Here the CDR3 DNA reads TGTGCCAGCAGCCGAGGGCTAGCGGGGATCTCCACAGATACGCAGTATTTT. This translates into CASSRGLAGISTDTQYF.

The CDR3 region has the DNA TGTGCCAGCAGTTCGGTGGCAGGCAGCAATCAGCCCCAGCATTTT. This gives the protein CASSSVAGSNQPQHF. The chain carries TRBV6-5 and TRBJ1-5; D is unresolved. The CDR3 sequence is 15 residues long. From germline, CDR1 is MNHEY and CDR2 SVGAGI. The V end lost 4 bases, the J end lost 1 base, and 11 bases lay between the germline ends.

The chain couples TRBV28 to TRBJ2-7; TRBD2 might be the D (6 bases). Trimming left V 7 bases short and J 5 bases short, with 21 bases between. Germline-derived CDR1 and CDR2 are MDHEN and SYDVKM. This CDR3 spans 15 amino acids. CDR3 coding DNA: TGTGCCAGCATGTGGGGGGACCGCAATCCCCACGAGCAGTACTTC. Encoded protein: CASMWGDRNPHEQYF.